This T cell receptor (beta chain) was captured in a study of blood T cell repertoires in COVID-19. As for the study in general: From T cells, B-cell-depleted T cells, or PBMCs came the material, which was cDNA or gDNA.

Germline lookup yields CDR1 MNHEY and CDR2 SMNVEV (reference sequence). The CDR3 consists of 14 residues. V dropped 5 bases and J dropped 5 bases, with 15 bases sitting between them. Some clones are missing from TCRdb's copy, which holds only in-frame ones; the method was immunoSEQ multiplex PCR. The sample records fewer than 400,000 clones, 75% to 90% being singletons. Participants had their cohort set by participant-reported clinical history. A PCR-confirmed or clinician-diagnosed COVID-19 case had contacted exposed participants within 2 weeks of entry. This clonotype originated in a woman under 40 who had been exposed to COVID-19. The chain employs TRBV27 and TRBJ1-1; no reliable D call. Sequenced sample: PBMCs or T cells enriched from blood (not recorded which). The CDR3 bases are TGTGCCAGCAGTCCCCGGGCCCGGGAGACTGAAGCTTTCTTT. It yields the protein CASSPRARETEAFF.